This T cell receptor (beta chain) was sequenced during a study of monozygotic twins with inflammatory bowel disease. Study-level points and caveats: Evidence did not back any single strong signal or clonotype linked to IBD.

About this clonotype itself: Its target is unknown.

Germline CDR1 DFQATT, CDR2 SNEGSKA (reference sequence). This CDR3 has 13 amino acids. Every TCR library used approximately 4,000 ng of total RNA. TCRdb reprocessed the 5' RACE reads, with one entry per CDR3 protein and no DNA. The sample yields 45,000 or so distinct CDR3 sequences, of which the top ten take up 5% to 6.5%. Specimen: blood. The receptor's source is a human donor with ulcerative colitis or Crohn's disease, or a healthy co-twin of an affected twin (not recorded which). The J gene is TRBJ1-2, the V gene TRBV20-1; the TCRdb call, TRBD1, lacks DNA for checking. The CDR3 region is CSAGKDSTYGYTF.